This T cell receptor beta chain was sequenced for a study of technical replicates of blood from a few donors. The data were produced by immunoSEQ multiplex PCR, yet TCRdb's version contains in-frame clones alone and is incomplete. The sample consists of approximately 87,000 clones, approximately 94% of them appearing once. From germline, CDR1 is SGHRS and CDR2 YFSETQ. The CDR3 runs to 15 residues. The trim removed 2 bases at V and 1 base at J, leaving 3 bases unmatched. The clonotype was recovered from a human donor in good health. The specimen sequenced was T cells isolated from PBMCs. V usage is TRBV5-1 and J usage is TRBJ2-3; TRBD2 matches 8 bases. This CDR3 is CASSFSGAGTDTQYF. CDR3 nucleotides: TGCGCCAGCAGCTTTAGCGGGGCTGGCACAGATACGCAGTATTTT.